Below are 32 T cell receptor beta chains sequenced from a single sample in a study of blood T cell repertoires in COVID-19. TCRdb's copy holds only in-frame clones and misses some; the assay was immunoSEQ multiplex PCR. This table has under 100,000 clones, about 84% appearing once. Material: peripheral blood. These receptors all stem from a man of 80 years or more with active or convalescent COVID-19.

The genes are TRBV3-1 (or the pseudogene TRBV3-2) and TRBJ2-5; TRBD2 matches 8 bases. Germline loops: CDR1 LGHDT, CDR2 YNNKEL (reference sequence). There are 13 residues in the CDR3. Trimming took 9 bases from V and 1 from J; bases not matched to a gene: 4. The CDR3 nucleotides read TGTGCCAGTGTCCTAGCGGGCCAAGAGACCCAGTACTTC. Protein sequence: CASVLAGQETQYF.

The J gene is TRBJ2-7, the V gene TRBV18; D unresolved. This CDR3 is built from 14 residues. The V end lost 3 bases, the J end lost 6 bases, and 15 bases lay between the germline ends. Germline loops: CDR1 KGHSH, CDR2 LQKENI. CDR3 loop: CASSPQRAEVEQYF. In DNA, the CDR3 is TGTGCCAGCTCACCTCAACGCGCCGAGGTCGAGCAGTACTTC.

The chain is built from TRBV27 and TRBJ2-5; D gene uncertain. The V and J ends lost 5 bases and 2 bases respectively, with 12 bases between them. Germline V gives CDR1 MNHEY, CDR2 SMNVEV (reference sequence). The CDR3 is 14 residues long. CDR3 sequence: CASSPLGEQETQYF. The CDR3 nucleotides read TGTGCCAGCAGTCCCCTTGGAGAACAAGAGACCCAGTACTTC.

This chain joins TRBV5-1 and TRBJ2-5; TRBD2 is a possible D gene (5 bases). CDR1 and CDR2 (germline): SGHRS, YFSETQ. The CDR3 extends over 14 amino acids. Trimming removed 0 bases from V and 3 bases from J, with 9 bases in between. The CDR3 here is CASSLGSEEETQYF. For the CDR3, the DNA is TGCGCCAGCAGCTTGGGGTCGGAGGAAGAGACCCAGTACTTC.

V usage is TRBV19 and J usage is TRBJ1-5, with TRBD1 matching 7 bases. Germline values: CDR1 LNHDA, CDR2 SQIVND (reference sequence). V lost 8 bases to trimming and J lost 0 bases; unmatched junction nucleotides: 7. There are 15 residues in the CDR3. The CDR3 coding sequence is TGTGCCAGTGAGGGACAGCATACTAGCAATCAGCCCCAGCATTTT. Protein: CASEGQHTSNQPQHF.

The rearrangement joins TRBV10-3 to TRBJ1-2; perhaps TRBD1 as D (6 bases). There are 13 residues in the CDR3. Trimming pared 2 bases from V and 14 bases from J, leaving 18 bases between. Germline V gene sequence: CDR1 ENHRY, CDR2 SYGVKD. CDR3 amino acids: CAISELQGGNLTF. In nucleotides, the CDR3 is TGTGCCATCAGTGAGCTTCAAGGGGGAAATCTTACCTTC.

The gene calls are TRBV7-2 and TRBJ1-5; D remains ambiguous. The V end lost 1 base, the J end lost 11 bases, and 12 bases lay between the germline ends. This CDR3 is 13 amino acids long. Germline values: CDR1 SGHTA, CDR2 FQGNSA. CDR3 residues: CASSLGGLGAQHF. DNA for the CDR3: TGTGCCAGCAGCTTAGGCGGACTAGGAGCCCAGCATTTT.

This chain uses TRBV6-5 with TRBJ1-6, with D tentatively TRBD1 (5 bases). With 2 bases removed from V and 7 bases from J, the gap between germline ends came to 12 bases. The CDR3 contains 15 residues. The germline CDR1 and CDR2 sequences are MNHEY and SVGAGI. CDR3 DNA: TGTGCCAGCAGTTACGGGGGGGTCGGGAATTCACCCCTCCACTTT. Its protein is CASSYGGVGNSPLHF.

With regard to this clone: Other DNA variants within this sample encode the same CDR3. This chain links TRBV3-1 (or the pseudogene TRBV3-2) with TRBJ1-1, with 8 bases that match TRBD1. This CDR3 is 15 amino acids long. Germline CDR1 is LGHDT and CDR2 is YNNKEL (reference sequence). Trimming removed 4 bases from V and 0 bases from J; junction bases left unmatched: 4. This CDR3 is CASSRRTGMNTEAFF. CDR3 DNA sequence: TGTGCCAGCAGCCGACGGACAGGGATGAACACTGAAGCTTTCTTT.

This chain joins TRBV5-6 and TRBJ1-1, with 9 bases identical to TRBD1. The germline CDR1 and CDR2 sequences are SGHDT and YYEEEE. The CDR3 contains 16 residues. The V and J ends lost 4 bases and 11 bases, in that order; junction bases with no gene match: 18. As DNA, the CDR3 is TGTGCCAGCAGCCGACCTACAAATTTACAGGGGGCGTCGGCTTTCTTT. It translates to CASSRPTNLQGASAFF.

In its sample, this clone was seen once. The chain joins TRBV6-7 to TRBJ1-1, with D possibly matching TRBD1 (5 bases). TRBV6-7 is treated as an ORF (open reading frame) with a function not yet certain. The length of the CDR3 is 14 residues. V shed 8 bases and J shed 3 bases, with 16 bases lying between them. The CDR3 region has the DNA TGTGCCAGCGAGGGGCGGGGATGGTACACTGAAGCTTTCTTT. Protein sequence: CASEGRGWYTEAFF.

V usage is TRBV7-8 and J usage is TRBJ1-4, with TRBD1 matching 10 bases. Losses at the gene ends were 3 bases for V and 5 bases for J; bases not matched to a gene: 3. The CDR3 totals 15 residues. CDR1 is SGHVS, CDR2 FQNEAQ, per germline. CDR3: CASSFRGQGNEKLFF. DNA of the CDR3: TGTGCCAGCAGCTTCCGGGGACAGGGGAATGAAAAACTGTTTTTT.

The chain uses TRBV6-1 and TRBJ1-6; D gene unclear. There are 16 residues in the CDR3. The V gene lost 4 bases and the J gene lost 7 bases, with 17 bases spanning the gap. CDR1 is MNHNS, CDR2 SASEGT, per germline. This CDR3 is CASSAVWGVENSPLHF. The CDR3 DNA is TGTGCCAGCAGTGCGGTGTGGGGAGTGGAGAATTCACCCCTCCACTTT.

The chain uses TRBV12-3 or TRBV12-4 and TRBJ2-3, with 9 bases lining up with TRBD1. The CDR3 is 13 residues long. Trimming removed 6 bases from V and 6 bases from J; junction bases left unmatched: 4. This CDR3 reads CASSPQGADTQYF. The CDR3 region has the DNA TGTGCCAGCAGCCCACAGGGGGCGGATACGCAGTATTTT.

The rearrangement joins TRBV19 to TRBJ2-3, with no clear D. The CDR3 loop spans 12 amino acids. The germline V and J ends were trimmed by 7 bases and 6 bases, with 11 bases remaining between them. CDR1 LNHDA and CDR2 SQIVND come from the germline V gene (reference sequence). This CDR3 is CASTNKEDTQYF. In DNA form, the CDR3 reads TGTGCCAGTACCAACAAGGAGGATACGCAGTATTTT.

This rearrangement joins TRBV5-6 to TRBJ1-4; D ambiguous. The germline V gene has CDR1 SGHDT and CDR2 YYEEEE. The CDR3 runs to 13 residues. The germline V and J ends were trimmed by 4 bases and 7 bases, with 11 bases remaining between them. Here the CDR3 DNA reads TGTGCCAGCAGCCGACTCACGAGTGAAAAACTGTTTTTT. This sequence encodes CASSRLTSEKLFF.

This clone was seen more than once but under ten times. The CDR3 region has the DNA TGCGCCAGCAGCCAGGGCCTCTCTGGAAACACCATATATTTT. Its protein is CASSQGLSGNTIYF. This chain uses TRBV5-1 with TRBJ1-3; D may be TRBD1 (5 bases). This CDR3 contains 14 residues. CDR1 SGHRS and CDR2 YFSETQ come from the germline V gene. With 4 bases removed from V and 0 bases from J, the gap between germline ends came to 8 bases. Using reference TRBV5-1 and TRBJ1-3 for the parts outside the CDR3, the full variable domain is KAGVTQTPRYLIKTRGQQVTLSCSPISGHRSVSWYQQTPGQGLQFLFEYFSETQRNKGNFPGRFSGRQFSNSRSEMNVSTLELGDSALYLCASSQGLSGNTIYFGEGSWLTVV.

The chain recombines TRBV6-4 with TRBJ2-1; 9 bases match TRBD1. Germline V gene sequence: CDR1 MRHNA, CDR2 SNTAGT. The CDR3 spans 12 residues. J was trimmed by 14 bases and V by 6 bases; bases with no gene match: 8. The chain's CDR3 is CASSEGTGRKFF. The CDR3 nucleotides are TGTGCCAGCAGCGAAGGGACAGGGAGGAAGTTCTTC.

This clone occurred once. The V gene is TRBV18, the J gene TRBJ2-5; TRBD1 matches at 9 bases. The CDR3 runs to 14 residues. V shed 4 bases and J 5 bases; nucleotides not matched to a gene: 5. CDR1 and CDR2 (germline): KGHSH, LQKENI. The CDR3 here is CASSQQGALETQYF. CDR3 sequence (DNA): TGTGCCAGCTCACAACAGGGGGCGCTGGAGACCCAGTACTTC.

The CDR3 DNA follows: TGTGCCAGCTCACCATCAGGGGGTTACAATGAGCAGTTCTTC. Translating it yields CASSPSGGYNEQFF. V gene TRBV18 combines with J gene TRBJ2-1; 7 bases map to TRBD1. Trimming at V came to 2 bases and at J to 4 bases, leaving 2 bases not matched to a gene. CDR1 is KGHSH and CDR2 is LQKENI in the germline V gene. The CDR3 is 14 residues long.

This clone was counted once. CDR3 sequence (DNA): TGTGCCAGCAGCCAAGGGACACAGGGGGTTTCACCCCTCCACTTT. Protein sequence: CASSQGTQGVSPLHF. The rearrangement joins TRBV3-1 (or the pseudogene TRBV3-2) to TRBJ1-6; 8 bases map to TRBD1. Germline V lookup: CDR1 LGHDT, CDR2 YNNKEL (reference sequence). This CDR3 region has 15 residues. V gave up 1 base and J gave up 9 bases; unmatched junction bases: 5.

This clone has only a few counts. The chain has TRBV30 and TRBJ2-1, with TRBD1 identical over 8 bases. The germline V gene encodes CDR1 GTSNPN and CDR2 SVGIG (reference sequence). J gave up 2 bases and V 8 bases, and 8 bases lay outside the gene matches. The CDR3 totals 14 residues. This chain's CDR3 is CAQGAGQAYNEQFF. In DNA form, the CDR3 reads TGTGCCCAAGGGGCGGGACAGGCCTACAATGAGCAGTTCTTC.

DNA of the CDR3: TGTGCCAGCAGCCCCCCGGGACTGTTTGGGGAGACCCAGTACTTC. Amino acid sequence: CASSPPGLFGETQYF. The V gene is TRBV9, the J gene TRBJ2-5, with D maybe TRBD2 (6 bases). V lost 4 bases to trimming and J lost 5 bases, with 18 bases between them. Germline V gene data show CDR1 as SGDLS and CDR2 as YYNGEE. This CDR3 is built from 15 residues.

The rearrangement joins TRBV6-2 or TRBV6-3 to TRBJ2-2; D is ambiguous. V lost 4 bases and J 2 bases, leaving 5 bases between the germline ends. The germline gives CDR1 MNHEY, CDR2 SVGEGT. The CDR3 is made up of 13 amino acids. The CDR3 loop reads CASSSTNTGELFF. CDR3 coding DNA: TGTGCCAGCAGTTCCACAAACACCGGGGAGCTGTTTTTT.

The CDR3 bases are TGTGCCAGCAGCTCGGGCGGGGGGCCTTTGGTTGATACGCAGTATTTT. Residues: CASSSGGGPLVDTQYF. The rearrangement uses TRBV7-9 and TRBJ2-3; 8 nucleotides agree with TRBD2. Germline CDR1 reads SEHNR; CDR2 reads FQNEAQ (reference sequence). The CDR3 is 16 residues long. V lost 4 bases, J lost 6 bases, and 12 bases stayed unmatched. Filled out from reference TRBV7-9 and TRBJ2-3, the complete variable domain reads DTGVSQNPRHKITKRGQNVTFRCDPISEHNRLYWYRQTLGQGPEFLTYFQNEAQLEKSRLLSDRFSAERPKGSFSTLEIQRTEQGDSAMYLCASSSGGGPLVDTQYFGPGTRLTVL.

The V call is TRBV25-1, the J call TRBJ1-5; a weak D match, TRBD1 (5 bases). The CDR3 length is 14 residues. Trimming took 6 bases from V and 7 from J, leaving 16 bases between them. Per germline, CDR1 MGHDK and CDR2 SYGVNS. The CDR3 reads CASSGPRVGQPQHF. The CDR3 nucleotides read TGTGCCAGCAGCGGACCCAGGGTCGGGCAGCCCCAGCATTTT.

Of note for this clone: An end of the junction does not agree with germline; a read error may underlie this. This chain uses TRBV30 with TRBJ1-3, with D hard to call. There are 13 residues in the CDR3. The V gene's germline CDR1 is GTSNPN and CDR2 SVGIG (reference sequence). The CDR3 sequence: CAWSLEEGTTIYF. Here the CDR3 DNA reads TGTGCCTGGAGCTTGGAAGAGGGAACCACCATATATTTT.

The gene calls are TRBV19 and TRBJ2-1; D is ambiguous. The CDR3 has 11 amino acids. The V end was cut by 6 bases, the J end by 6 bases, with 6 bases between. CDR1 is LNHDA and CDR2 is SQIVND in the germline V gene (reference sequence). The CDR3 sequence: CASSPGNEQFF. In nucleotides, the CDR3 is TGTGCCAGTAGCCCGGGCAATGAGCAGTTCTTC.

The chain employs TRBV2 and TRBJ1-5, with 10 positions matching TRBD1. The junction had 10 bases not matched to a gene; V was cut back by 3 bases and J by 5 bases. Per germline, CDR1 SNHLY and CDR2 FYNNEI. The CDR3 sequence is 17 residues long. The CDR3 DNA is TGTGCCAGCAGTGACCCCGGGACAGGGGTGCGGGATCAGCCCCAGCATTTT. Translation: CASSDPGTGVRDQPQHF.

V and J are TRBV6-6 and TRBJ2-5; D possibly corresponds to TRBD2 (6 bases). Germline V gene sequence: CDR1 MNHNY, CDR2 SVGAGI (reference sequence). The CDR3 length is 13 residues. Trimming took 6 bases from V and 7 from J, leaving 15 bases between them. CDR3 in amino acids: CASSPHPGGTQYF. The CDR3 nucleotides read TGTGCCAGCAGCCCCCATCCCGGGGGGACCCAGTACTTC.

The V call is TRBV7-9, the J call TRBJ1-2; D not resolved. Germline loops: CDR1 SEHNR, CDR2 FQNEAQ (reference sequence). The V end was cut by 2 bases, the J end by 5 bases, with 18 bases between. The CDR3 extends over 16 amino acids. CDR3 loop: CASSLMPSSGVYGYTF. The CDR3 DNA sequence: TGTGCCAGCAGCTTAATGCCCTCCAGTGGAGTATATGGCTACACCTTC.

In this sample, this clone turned up once. This chain links TRBV3-1 (or the pseudogene TRBV3-2) with TRBJ2-7, with TRBD2 identical over 12 bases. The germline V gene has CDR1 LGHDT and CDR2 YNNKEL (reference sequence). J gave up 6 bases and V 4 bases, and 1 base lay outside the gene matches. The CDR3 runs 13 residues. The CDR3 region has the DNA TGTGCCAGCAGCCCGGGACTAGCGGGCGAGCAGTACTTC. Translated: CASSPGLAGEQYF.